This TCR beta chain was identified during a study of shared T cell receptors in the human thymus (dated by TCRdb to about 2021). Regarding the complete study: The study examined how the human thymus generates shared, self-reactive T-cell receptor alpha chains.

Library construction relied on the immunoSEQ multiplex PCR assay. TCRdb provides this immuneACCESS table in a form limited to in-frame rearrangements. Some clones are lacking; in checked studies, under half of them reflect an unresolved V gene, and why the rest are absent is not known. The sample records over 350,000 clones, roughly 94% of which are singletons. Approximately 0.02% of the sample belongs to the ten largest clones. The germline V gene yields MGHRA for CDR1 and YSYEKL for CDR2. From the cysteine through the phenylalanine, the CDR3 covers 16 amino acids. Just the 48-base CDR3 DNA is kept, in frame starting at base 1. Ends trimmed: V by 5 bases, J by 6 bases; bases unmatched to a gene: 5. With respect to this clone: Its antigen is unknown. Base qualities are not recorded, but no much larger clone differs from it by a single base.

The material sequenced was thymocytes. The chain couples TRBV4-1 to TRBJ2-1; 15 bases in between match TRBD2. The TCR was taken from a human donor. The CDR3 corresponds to CASSRTGLAGGNEQFF. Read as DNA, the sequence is TGCGCCAGCAGCAGGACGGGACTAGCGGGAGGCAATGAGCAGTTCTTC.